The rows below give T cell receptor beta chains drawn from one sample of a study of cytomegalovirus exposure and HLA in healthy donors. This table comes from immunoSEQ multiplex PCR, and its TCRdb copy is limited to in-frame clones, with some not included. The table records about 70,000 clones, over 70% of them present only once. Input material: PBMCs. These receptors were collected from a human donor in good health. CDR3s include the opening cysteine and the closing phenylalanine or tryptophan. The D gene is left open where the match is weak. Size is omitted from some rows. Given values are once, few, many or a class for expanded clones.

clone_size	v_call	j_call	d_call	cdr3_nt	cdr3_aa
-	TRBV12-5	TRBJ2-7	TRBD2	TGTGCTAGTGGTTCCCGGACTAGCGGGAGCTCCTACGAGCAGTACTTC	CASGSRTSGSSYEQYF
-	TRBV11-2	TRBJ2-7	TRBD2	TGTGCCAGCAGCACTTTTAGCGGGAGGACTTCTGGTTACGAGCAGTACTTC	CASSTFSGRTSGYEQYF
once	TRBV5-1	TRBJ2-1	TRBD1	TGCGCCAGCAGGCGACAGGGGGCAGAAGTTCCGAGCAATGAGCAGTTCTTC	CASRRQGAEVPSNEQFF
-	TRBV29-1	TRBJ1-1	-	TGCAGCGTCGCACAGAACCCAAGCACTGAAGCTTTCTTT	CSVAQNPSTEAFF
-	TRBV9	TRBJ1-2	TRBD1	TGTGCCAGCAGCCCAGATCTACAGGGGAACTATGGCTACACCTTC	CASSPDLQGNYGYTF
-	TRBV11-1	TRBJ1-1	-	TGTGCCAGCAGTTTCTACGGCACTGAAGCTTTCTTT	CASSFYGTEAFF
-	TRBV7-9	TRBJ1-1	-	TGTGCCAGTTCGCGGGAGAACACTGAAGCTTTCTTT	CASSRENTEAFF
few	TRBV6-1	TRBJ1-5	-	TGTGCCAGCAGTGAAAAATACGGACAATATAGCAATCAGCCCCAGCATTTT	CASSEKYGQYSNQPQHF
-	TRBV2	TRBJ2-7	TRBD2	TGTGCCAGCAGTGAACGGCTAGCGGGGAGGCACGAGCAGTACTTC	CASSERLAGRHEQYF
-	TRBV10-3	TRBJ2-7	TRBD2	TGTGCCATCAGTGCCTACCTAGCGGGAGAAGTGGAGCAGTACTTC	CAISAYLAGEVEQYF
-	TRBV5-1	TRBJ2-1	TRBD1	TGCGCCAGCAGCCTACAGGGGGCTTCAGGCAATGAGCAGTTCTTC	CASSLQGASGNEQFF
-	TRBV28	TRBJ2-5	TRBD2	TGTGCCAGCAGTTTATCCTCCACTAGCGGGAGTTTGGAGACCCAGTACTTC	CASSLSSTSGSLETQYF
-	TRBV5-6	TRBJ1-6	-	TGTGCCAGCAGCTTGGATGGAAGAGAGGATTCACCCCTCCACTTT	CASSLDGREDSPLHF
-	TRBV11-2	TRBJ1-3	-	TGTGCCAGCAGCTTTGGTCAGGGGAGCTCTGGAAACACCATATATTTT	CASSFGQGSSGNTIYF
-	TRBV9	TRBJ2-3	-	TGTGCCAGCAGCGTAACGGGCACAGATACGCAGTATTTT	CASSVTGTDTQYF
once	TRBV7-9	TRBJ2-5	-	TGTGCCAGCAGCGGACCAGGGGAGGAGACCCAGTACTTC	CASSGPGEETQYF
-	TRBV16	TRBJ2-7	-	TGTGCCAGCAGCCAATCGGGCGGGATCCTCTCTGAGCAGTACTTC	CASSQSGGILSEQYF
-	TRBV5-1	TRBJ2-1	TRBD1	TGCGCCAGCAGCTTCGCAGGGACAGGGATGTACAATGAGCAGTTCTTC	CASSFAGTGMYNEQFF
-	TRBV9	TRBJ2-1	TRBD1	TGTGCCAGCAGCCCCCGGACAGGGGGCTACAATGAGCAGTTCTTC	CASSPRTGGYNEQFF
-	TRBV6-6	TRBJ1-1	-	TGTGCCAGCAGTGGGGCCGGGAACACTGAAGCTTTCTTT	CASSGAGNTEAFF
-	TRBV30	TRBJ2-7	-	TGTGCCTGGAGTCAGGGCGGCTCCTACGAGCAGTACTTC	CAWSQGGSYEQYF
-	TRBV28	TRBJ1-2	TRBD1	TGTGCCAGCAGTTCCGGATACCCAGGGACAGCTTCTATCTCCAACTATGGCTACACCTTC	CASSSGYPGTASISNYGYTF
-	TRBV6-4	TRBJ2-3	TRBD1	TGTGCCAGCAGTGACCAAAACCGGGACAGGGTAATCACAGATACGCAGTATTTT	CASSDQNRDRVITDTQYF
-	TRBV28	TRBJ2-3	TRBD2	TGTGCCAGCAGGGTAGCGGGAACCTCGGATACGCAGTATTTT	CASRVAGTSDTQYF
once	TRBV6-1	TRBJ1-3	TRBD1	TGTGCCAGCAGTGTTTGGGGACAGCCCGGAAACACCATATATTTT	CASSVWGQPGNTIYF
medium-sized	TRBV5-4	TRBJ2-3	TRBD2	TGTGCCAGCAGCTCACCAGCGGGAGAGCTAGATACGCAGTATTTT	CASSSPAGELDTQYF